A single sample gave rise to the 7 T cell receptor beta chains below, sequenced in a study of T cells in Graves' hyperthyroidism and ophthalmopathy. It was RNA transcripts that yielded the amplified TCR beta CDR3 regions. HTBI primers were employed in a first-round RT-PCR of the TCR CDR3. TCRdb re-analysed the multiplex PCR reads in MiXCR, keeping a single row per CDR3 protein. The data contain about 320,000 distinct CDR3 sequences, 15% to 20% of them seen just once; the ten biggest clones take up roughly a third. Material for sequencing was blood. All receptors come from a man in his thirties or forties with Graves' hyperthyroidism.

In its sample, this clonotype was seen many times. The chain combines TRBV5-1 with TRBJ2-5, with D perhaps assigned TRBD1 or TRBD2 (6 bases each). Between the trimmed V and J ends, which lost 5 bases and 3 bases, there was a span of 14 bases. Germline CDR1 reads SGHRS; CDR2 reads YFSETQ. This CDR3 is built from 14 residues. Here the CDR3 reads CASSTGAWEETQYF. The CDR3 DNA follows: TGCGCCAGCAGTACGGGGGCTTGGGAAGAGACCCAGTACTTC. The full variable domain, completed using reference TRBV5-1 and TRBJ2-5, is KAGVTQTPRYLIKTRGQQVTLSCSPISGHRSVSWYQQTPGQGLQFLFEYFSETQRNKGNFPGRFSGRQFSNSRSEMNVSTLELGDSALYLCASSTGAWEETQYFGPGTRLLVL.

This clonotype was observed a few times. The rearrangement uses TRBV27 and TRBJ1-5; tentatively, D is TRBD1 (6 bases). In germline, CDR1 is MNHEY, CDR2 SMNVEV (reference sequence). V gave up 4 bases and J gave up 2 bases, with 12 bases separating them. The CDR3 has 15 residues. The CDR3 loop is CASSSGQPGNQPQHF. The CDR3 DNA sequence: TGTGCCAGCAGTTCAGGACAGCCCGGCAATCAGCCCCAGCATTTT.

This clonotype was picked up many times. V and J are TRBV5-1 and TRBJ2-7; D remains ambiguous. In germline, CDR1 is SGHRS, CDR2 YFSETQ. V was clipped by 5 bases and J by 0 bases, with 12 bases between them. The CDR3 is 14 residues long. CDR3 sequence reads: CASRLSESSYEQYF. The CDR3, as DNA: TGCGCCAGCAGATTGTCGGAGAGCTCCTACGAGCAGTACTTC.

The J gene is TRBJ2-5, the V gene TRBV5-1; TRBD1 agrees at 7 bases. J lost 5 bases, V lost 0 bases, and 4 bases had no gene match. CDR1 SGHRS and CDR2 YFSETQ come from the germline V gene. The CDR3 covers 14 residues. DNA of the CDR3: TGCGCCAGCAGCTTGGGGGACAGATGGGAGACCCAGTACTTC. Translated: CASSLGDRWETQYF.

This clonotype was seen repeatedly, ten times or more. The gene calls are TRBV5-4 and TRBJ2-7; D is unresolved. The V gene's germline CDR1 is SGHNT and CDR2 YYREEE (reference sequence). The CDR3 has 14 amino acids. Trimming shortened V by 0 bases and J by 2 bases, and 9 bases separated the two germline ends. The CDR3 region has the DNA TGTGCCAGCAGCTTGGACCATGGGGCCTACGAGCAGTACTTC. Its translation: CASSLDHGAYEQYF.

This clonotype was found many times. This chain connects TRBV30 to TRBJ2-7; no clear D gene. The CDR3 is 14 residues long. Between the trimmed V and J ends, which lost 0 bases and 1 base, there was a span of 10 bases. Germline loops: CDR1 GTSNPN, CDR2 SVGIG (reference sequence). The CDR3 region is CAWSVRRYSYEQYF. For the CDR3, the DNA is TGTGCCTGGAGTGTACGGCGCTATTCCTACGAGCAGTACTTC.

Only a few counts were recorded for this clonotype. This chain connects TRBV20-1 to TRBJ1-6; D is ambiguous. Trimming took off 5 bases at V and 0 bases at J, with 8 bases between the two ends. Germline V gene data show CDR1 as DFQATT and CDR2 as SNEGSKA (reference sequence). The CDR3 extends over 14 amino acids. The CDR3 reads CSALESSYNSPLHF. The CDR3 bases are TGCAGTGCTTTGGAGAGCTCCTATAATTCACCCCTCCACTTT.